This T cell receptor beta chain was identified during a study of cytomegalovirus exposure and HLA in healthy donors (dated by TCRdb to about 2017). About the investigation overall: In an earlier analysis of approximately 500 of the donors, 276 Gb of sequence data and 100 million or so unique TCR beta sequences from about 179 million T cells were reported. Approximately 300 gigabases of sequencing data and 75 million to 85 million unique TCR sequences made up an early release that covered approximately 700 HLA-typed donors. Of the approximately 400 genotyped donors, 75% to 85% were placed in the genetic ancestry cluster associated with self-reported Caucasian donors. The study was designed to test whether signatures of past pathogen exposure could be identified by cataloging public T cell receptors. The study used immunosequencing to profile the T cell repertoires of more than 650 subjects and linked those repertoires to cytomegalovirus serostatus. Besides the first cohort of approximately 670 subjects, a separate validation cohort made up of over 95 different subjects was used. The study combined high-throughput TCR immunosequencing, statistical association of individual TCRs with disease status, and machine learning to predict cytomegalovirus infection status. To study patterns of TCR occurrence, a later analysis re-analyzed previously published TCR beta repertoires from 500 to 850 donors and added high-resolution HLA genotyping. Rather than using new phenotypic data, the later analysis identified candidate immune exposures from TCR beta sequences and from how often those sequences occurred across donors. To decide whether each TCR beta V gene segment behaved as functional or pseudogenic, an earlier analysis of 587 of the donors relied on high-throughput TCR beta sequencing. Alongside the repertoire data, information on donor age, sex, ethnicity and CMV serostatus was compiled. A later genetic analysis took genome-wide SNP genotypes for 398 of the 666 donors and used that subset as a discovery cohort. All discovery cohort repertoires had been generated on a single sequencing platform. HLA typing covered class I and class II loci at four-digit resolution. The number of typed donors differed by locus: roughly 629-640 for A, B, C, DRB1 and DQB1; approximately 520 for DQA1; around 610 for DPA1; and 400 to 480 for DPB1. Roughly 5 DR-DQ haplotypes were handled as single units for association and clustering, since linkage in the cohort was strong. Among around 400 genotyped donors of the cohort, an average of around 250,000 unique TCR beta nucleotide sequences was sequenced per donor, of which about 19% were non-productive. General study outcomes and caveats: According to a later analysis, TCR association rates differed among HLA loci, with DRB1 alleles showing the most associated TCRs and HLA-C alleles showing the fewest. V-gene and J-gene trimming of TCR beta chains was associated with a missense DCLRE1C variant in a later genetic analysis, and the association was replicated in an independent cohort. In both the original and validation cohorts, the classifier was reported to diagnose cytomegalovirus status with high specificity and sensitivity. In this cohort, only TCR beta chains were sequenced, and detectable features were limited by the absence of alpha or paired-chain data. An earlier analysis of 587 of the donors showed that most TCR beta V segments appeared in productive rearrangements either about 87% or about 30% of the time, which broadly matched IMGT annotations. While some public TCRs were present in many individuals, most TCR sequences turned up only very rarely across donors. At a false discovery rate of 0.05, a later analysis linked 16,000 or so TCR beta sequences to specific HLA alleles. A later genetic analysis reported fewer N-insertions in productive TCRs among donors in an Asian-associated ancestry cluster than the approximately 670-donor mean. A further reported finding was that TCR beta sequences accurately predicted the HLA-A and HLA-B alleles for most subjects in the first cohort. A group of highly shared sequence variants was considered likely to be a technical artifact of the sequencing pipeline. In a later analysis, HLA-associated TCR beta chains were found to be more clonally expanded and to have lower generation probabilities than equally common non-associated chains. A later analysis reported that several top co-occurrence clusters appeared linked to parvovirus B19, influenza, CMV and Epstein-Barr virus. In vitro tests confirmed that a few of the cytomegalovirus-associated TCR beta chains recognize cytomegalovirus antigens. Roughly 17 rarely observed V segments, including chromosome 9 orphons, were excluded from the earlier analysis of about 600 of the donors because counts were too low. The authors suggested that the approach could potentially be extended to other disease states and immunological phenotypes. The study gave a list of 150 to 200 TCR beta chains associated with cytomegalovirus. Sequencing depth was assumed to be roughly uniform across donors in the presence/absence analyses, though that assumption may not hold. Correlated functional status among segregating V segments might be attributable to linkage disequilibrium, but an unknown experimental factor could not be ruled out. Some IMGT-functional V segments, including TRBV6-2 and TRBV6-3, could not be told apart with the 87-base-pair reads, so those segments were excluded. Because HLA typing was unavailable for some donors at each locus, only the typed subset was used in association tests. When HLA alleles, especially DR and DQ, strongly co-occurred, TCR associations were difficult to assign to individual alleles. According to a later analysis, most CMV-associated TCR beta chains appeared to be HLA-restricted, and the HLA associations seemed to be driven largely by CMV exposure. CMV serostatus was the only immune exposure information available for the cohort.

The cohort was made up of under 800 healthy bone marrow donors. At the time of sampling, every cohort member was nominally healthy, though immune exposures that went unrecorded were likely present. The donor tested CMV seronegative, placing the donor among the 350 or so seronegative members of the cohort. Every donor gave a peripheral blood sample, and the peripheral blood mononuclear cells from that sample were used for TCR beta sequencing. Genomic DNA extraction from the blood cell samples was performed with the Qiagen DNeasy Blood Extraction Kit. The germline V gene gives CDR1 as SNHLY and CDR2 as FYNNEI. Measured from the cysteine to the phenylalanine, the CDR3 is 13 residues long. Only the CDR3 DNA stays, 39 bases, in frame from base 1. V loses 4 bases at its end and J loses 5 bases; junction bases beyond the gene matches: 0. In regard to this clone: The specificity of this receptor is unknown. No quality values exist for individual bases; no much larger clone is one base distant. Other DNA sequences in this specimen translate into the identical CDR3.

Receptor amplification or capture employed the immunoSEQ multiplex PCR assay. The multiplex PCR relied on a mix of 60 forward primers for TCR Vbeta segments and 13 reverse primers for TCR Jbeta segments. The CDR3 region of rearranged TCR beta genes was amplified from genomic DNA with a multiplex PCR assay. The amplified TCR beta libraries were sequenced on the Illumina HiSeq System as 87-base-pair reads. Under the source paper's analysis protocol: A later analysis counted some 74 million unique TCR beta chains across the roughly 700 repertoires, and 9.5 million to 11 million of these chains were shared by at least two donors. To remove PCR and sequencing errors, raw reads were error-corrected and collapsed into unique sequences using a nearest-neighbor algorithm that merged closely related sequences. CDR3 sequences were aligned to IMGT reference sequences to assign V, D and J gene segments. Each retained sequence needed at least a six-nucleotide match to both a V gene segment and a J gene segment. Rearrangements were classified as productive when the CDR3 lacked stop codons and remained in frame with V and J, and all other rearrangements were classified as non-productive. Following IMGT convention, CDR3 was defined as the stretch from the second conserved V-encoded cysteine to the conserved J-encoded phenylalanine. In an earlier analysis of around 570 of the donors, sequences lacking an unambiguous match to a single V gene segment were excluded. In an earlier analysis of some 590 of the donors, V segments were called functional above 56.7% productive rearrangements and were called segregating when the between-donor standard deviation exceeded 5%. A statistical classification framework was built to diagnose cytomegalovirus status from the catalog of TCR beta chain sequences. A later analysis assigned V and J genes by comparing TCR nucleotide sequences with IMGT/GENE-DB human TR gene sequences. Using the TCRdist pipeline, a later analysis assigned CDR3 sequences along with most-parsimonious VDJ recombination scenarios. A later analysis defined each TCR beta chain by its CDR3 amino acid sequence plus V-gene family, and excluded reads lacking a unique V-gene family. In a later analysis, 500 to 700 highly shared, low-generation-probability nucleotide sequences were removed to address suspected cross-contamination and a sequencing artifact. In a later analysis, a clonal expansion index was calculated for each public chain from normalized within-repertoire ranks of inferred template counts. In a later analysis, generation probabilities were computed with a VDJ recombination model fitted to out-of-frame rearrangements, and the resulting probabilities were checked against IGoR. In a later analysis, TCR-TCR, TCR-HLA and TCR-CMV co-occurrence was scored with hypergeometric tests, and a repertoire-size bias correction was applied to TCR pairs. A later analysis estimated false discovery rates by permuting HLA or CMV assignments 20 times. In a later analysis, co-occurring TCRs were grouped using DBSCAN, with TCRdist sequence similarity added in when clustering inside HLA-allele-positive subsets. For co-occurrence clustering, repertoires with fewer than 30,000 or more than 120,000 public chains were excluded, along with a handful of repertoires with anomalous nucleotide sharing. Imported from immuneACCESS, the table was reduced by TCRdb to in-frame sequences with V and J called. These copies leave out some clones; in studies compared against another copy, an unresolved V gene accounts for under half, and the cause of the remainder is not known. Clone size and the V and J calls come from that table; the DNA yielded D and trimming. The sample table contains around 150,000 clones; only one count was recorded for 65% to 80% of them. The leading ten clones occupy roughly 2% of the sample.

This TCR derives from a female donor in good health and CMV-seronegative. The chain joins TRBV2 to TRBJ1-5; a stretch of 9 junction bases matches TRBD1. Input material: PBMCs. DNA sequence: TGTGCCAGCAGTGGGACAGGGGATCAGCCCCAGCATTTT. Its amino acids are CASSGTGDQPQHF. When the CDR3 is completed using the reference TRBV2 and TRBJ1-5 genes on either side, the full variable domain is EPEVTQTPSHQVTQMGQEVILRCVPISNHLYFYWYRQILGQKVEFLVSFYNNEISEKSEIFDDQFSVERPDGSNFTLKIRSTKLEDSAMYFCASSGTGDQPQHFGDGTRLSIL.